One and the same sample provided the 6 T cell receptor beta chains below, sequenced in a study of T cells after somatic rescue of genetic block. Data came from immunoSEQ multiplex PCR; TCRdb stores just in-frame clones and leaves some out. Altogether more than 9,500 clones are present, approximately 80% being singletons, with the ten largest covering just over 8%. Sequenced input: peripheral blood mononuclear cells (PBMCs). Receptors were obtained from a boy younger than 18.

This rearrangement joins TRBV19 to TRBJ2-7, with TRBD1 matching over 10 bases. The CDR3 extends over 14 amino acids. Germline-derived CDR1 and CDR2 are LNHDA and SQIVND (reference sequence). The J segment lost 4 bases and the V segment lost 8 bases, leaving 8 bases of the junction unmatched. The CDR3 reads CASAPGTGAYEQYF. CDR3 nucleotides: TGTGCCAGTGCGCCGGGGACAGGGGCGTACGAGCAGTACTTC.

The chain employs TRBV18 and TRBJ1-5; possible D gene TRBD1, 6 bases. The CDR3 covers 15 residues. V was clipped by 6 bases and J by 4 bases, with 16 bases between them. Germline V gives CDR1 KGHSH, CDR2 LQKENI. The CDR3 DNA follows: TGTGCCAGCTCGTCGTCGGGCAGGGGAAATCAGCCCCAGCATTTT. Protein: CASSSSGRGNQPQHF.

This clone has just a few counts. The rearrangement joins TRBV11-3 to TRBJ1-1; D might be TRBD1 (5 bases). The CDR3 is made up of 13 amino acids. Trimming pared 5 bases from V and 11 bases from J, leaving 18 bases between. The germline V gene encodes CDR1 SGHNT and CDR2 YENEEA. The CDR3 DNA sequence: TGTGCCAGCAGCACCGCCGACAGCTATGGGGCTTTCTTT. Translating it yields CASSTADSYGAFF.

This clone came up a few times. V gene TRBV14 combines with J gene TRBJ2-1; D might be TRBD2 (5 bases). Trimming left V 0 bases short and J 8 bases short, with 8 bases between. This CDR3 has 13 amino acids. Germline V gives CDR1 SGHDN, CDR2 FVKESK. The CDR3 DNA reads as TGTGCCAGCAGCCAAGATCTCGGGGATGAGCAGTTCTTC. It is translated as CASSQDLGDEQFF.

This clone was seen only a few times. The V and J genes are TRBV7-3 and TRBJ2-5; 7 positions agree with TRBD1. The germline V gene has CDR1 SGHTA and CDR2 FQGTGA. With V trimmed by 1 base and J by 8 bases, 7 bases remained unmatched. The CDR3 is made up of 14 amino acids. The CDR3 region is CASSLNPNRGTQYF. The CDR3 DNA reads TGTGCCAGCAGCTTAAACCCCAACAGGGGTACCCAGTACTTC.

A single count supports this clone. Germline is not matched at one junction end, which may reflect a read error. The chain couples TRBV11-2 to TRBJ2-5; TRBD2 agrees at 10 bases. CDR3 size: 15 residues. The germline CDR1 and CDR2 sequences are SGHAT and FQNNGV. The CDR3 loop is CAGSLSGRAKETQYF. The CDR3 DNA sequence: TGTGCCGGCAGTCTAAGCGGGAGGGCCAAAGAGACCCAGTACTTC. Together with reference TRBV11-2 and TRBJ2-5, the CDR3 gives the full variable domain: EAGVAQSPRYKIIEKRQSVAFWCNPISGHATLYWYQQILGQGPKLLIQFQNNGVVDDSQLPKDRFSAERLKGVDSTLKIQPAKLEDSAVYLCAGSLSGRAKETQYFGPGTRLLVL.